Presented here are 3 T cell receptor beta chains from one specimen sequenced in a study of cytomegalovirus exposure and HLA in healthy donors. PCR employed 60 Vbeta and 13 Jbeta primers. Here immunoSEQ multiplex PCR was the method, and the copy in TCRdb shows in-frame clones only, minus some. This sample has approximately 90,000 clones, with 55% to 75% found just once. Sequenced material: PBMCs. Receptors originate from a woman between 45 and 60 years old in good health and CMV-seropositive.

The chain links TRBV27 to TRBJ2-5; TRBD1 matches 7 bases. The J call is in doubt because the DNA end fits TRBJ2-7 better. The germline V gene has CDR1 MNHEY and CDR2 SMNVEV (reference sequence). The CDR3 contains 13 residues. The CDR3 loop reads CASSLYRGYEQYF. Here the CDR3 DNA reads TGTGCCAGCAGTTTATACAGGGGCTACGAGCAGTACTTC.

The chain carries TRBV6-1 and TRBJ1-5; tentative D call: TRBD1 (6 bases). V lost 7 bases and J lost 5, with 12 bases in between. The CDR3 totals 13 residues. Per germline, CDR1 MNHNS and CDR2 SASEGT. The CDR3 region is CASKDKGDQPQHF. In DNA, the CDR3 is TGTGCCAGCAAGGACAAGGGGGATCAGCCCCAGCATTTT.

The chain uses TRBV6-5 and TRBJ2-1; 9 bases agree with TRBD1. Germline V lookup: CDR1 MNHEY, CDR2 SVGAGI. Germline trimming cut 6 bases from V and 2 bases from J; bases unmatched to any gene: 5. The CDR3 contains 15 residues. The CDR3 bases are TGTGCCAGCAGGCCTCGACAGGGGGCCTACAATGAGCAGTTCTTC. Protein sequence: CASRPRQGAYNEQFF.